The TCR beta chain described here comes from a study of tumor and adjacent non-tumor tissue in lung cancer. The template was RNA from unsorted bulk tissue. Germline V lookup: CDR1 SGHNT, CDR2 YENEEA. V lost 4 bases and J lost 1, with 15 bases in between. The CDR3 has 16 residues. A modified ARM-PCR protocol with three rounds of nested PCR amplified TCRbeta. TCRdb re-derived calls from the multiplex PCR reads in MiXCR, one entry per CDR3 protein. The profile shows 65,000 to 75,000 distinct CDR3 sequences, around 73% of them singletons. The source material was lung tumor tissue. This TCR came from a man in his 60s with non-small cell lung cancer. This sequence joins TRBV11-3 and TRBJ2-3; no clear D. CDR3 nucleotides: TGTGCCAGCAGCTCCGGGCTAACAGACCGCACAGATACGCAGTATTTT. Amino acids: CASSSGLTDRTDTQYF.